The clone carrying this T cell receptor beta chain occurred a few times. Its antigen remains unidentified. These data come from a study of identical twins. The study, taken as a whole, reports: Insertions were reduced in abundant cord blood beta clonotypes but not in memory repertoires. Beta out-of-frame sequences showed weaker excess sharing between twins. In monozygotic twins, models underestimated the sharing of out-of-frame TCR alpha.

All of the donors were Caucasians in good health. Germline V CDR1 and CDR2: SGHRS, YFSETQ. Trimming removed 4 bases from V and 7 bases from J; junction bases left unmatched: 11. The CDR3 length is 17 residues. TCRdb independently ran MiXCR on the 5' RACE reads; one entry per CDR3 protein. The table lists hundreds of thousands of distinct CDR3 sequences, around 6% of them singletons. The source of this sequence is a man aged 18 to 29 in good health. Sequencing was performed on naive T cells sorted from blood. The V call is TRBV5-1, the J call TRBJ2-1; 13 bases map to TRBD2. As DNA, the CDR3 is TGCGCCAGCAGCCACCCACTAGCGGGAGGGCCGGAGAATGAGCAGTTCTTC. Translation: CASSHPLAGGPENEQFF.